This T cell receptor (beta chain) stems from a study of shared clonotypes between healthy human individuals (dated by TCRdb to the early 2020s). Describing the broader study: A couple of women and a few men aged 18 to 49 years were included in the cohort. For each donor, CD4 naive and CD4 memory were each given three plates, CD8 naive was given two plates, and CD8 memory was given one plate. The study deeply sequenced blood TCR repertoires of five healthy adults to estimate repertoire size and the extent of clonotype sharing between individuals. Different laboratories and diverse techniques were used to prepare libraries and sequence TCR repertoires, to increase sequencing depth and limit assay-specific biases. Per donor, leukapheresis produced somewhere between about 0.8 and 9 billion PBMCs.

Worth noting for this clone: Its specific antigen is unknown. Base-call qualities are not available, and no considerably larger clone is one nucleotide away.

Using the deep immunoSEQ assay, TCR CDR3 regions were amplified from genomic DNA by multiplex PCR. Extracted genomic DNA from each cell subset was distributed evenly across all wells of several immunoSEQ 96-well plates, and each plate was treated as a replicate. For sorted subsets, 200 ng of genomic DNA, equivalent to some 33,000 T cell genomes, went into each replicate PCR. Purified libraries were measured with a Qubit 3.0 fluorometer, size-checked on a Bioanalyzer 2100, and measured again with the KAPA Library Quantification kit. Each immunoSEQ 96-well plate was sequenced on its own single-read 150-cycle Illumina NextSeq 550 flow cell. The authors processed their data as follows. The immunoSEQ output contained only junctional sequences without quality scores, so filtering could not match that applied to full-length reads. Sequences were annotated with PyIR, a Python wrapper for IgBLAST v1.9, and V/J genes and CDR3 were assigned using IMGT germline references. Reads were removed for weak V/J assignments (E-value above 1e-6), missing CDR3, stop codons, out-of-frame junctions, or ambiguous translated residues. V3J clonotypes were defined as sequences sharing the same inferred V gene, J gene, and CDR3 amino acid sequence. The percentage overlap between two repertoires was calculated by dividing the number of shared unique clonotypes by the size of the smaller repertoire. RTK rarefaction, the Chao1 estimator, and Recon v2.1 estimates of unobserved clonotypes were used to assess repertoire richness. Generation probabilities for all TCRbeta clonotypes obtained by the gDNA method from a handful of donors were computed using OLGA. TCRdb mirrors the immuneACCESS table, restricted to in-frame sequences. Some clones are absent from its copies; in checked studies, under half trace to an unresolved V gene, and the reason for the others is unknown. V and J calls and clone size are copied from that table; D and trimming were computed from the DNA. The sample has a few million clones on record, over 90% of them singletons. 0.39% of the sample lies in the top ten.

V was cut back by 4 bases and J by 3 bases, leaving a gap of 15 bases between them. CDR1 and CDR2, per the germline V gene, are SGHRS and YFSETQ. The CDR3 starts with the cysteine, ends with the phenylalanine, and has 15 residues. The DNA shown is the 45-base CDR3, in frame from base 1. The donors were healthy, HIV-negative adults who had no recently reported acute infections or vaccinations. Every donor was a Caucasian adult living in Nashville, Tennessee, USA. CD4+ T cells were enriched by magnetic negative selection, after which naive cells were positively selected on CD45RA and the negative fraction was taken as the memory subset. Blood was obtained by leukapheresis, after which PBMCs were separated by Ficoll-Histopaque density gradient centrifugation and cryopreserved in liquid nitrogen vapor phase. Analytical flow cytometry was used to check the purity and quantity of each magnetically sorted T cell population. Each sorted fraction had its genomic DNA isolated and then quantified by UV absorbance on a Nanodrop 2000c.

Here is what the overall study found, with its caveats: Clonotypes shared by all four sorted-subset donors showed higher generation probabilities than non-shared clonotypes. Only blood was sampled, and tissue TCR repertoires likely differ from those in blood. Across four donors, about 5.2% of naive CD4, around 3.3% of naive CD8, 2% to 2.5% of memory CD4, and approximately 0.42% of memory CD8 clonotypes were shared. Estimated clonotype richness was generally larger for naive than for memory subsets. Incomplete sequencing was indicated by rarefaction of sorted-subset datasets, despite the large sequencing depth. Pairwise subsampling indicated that sequencing depth was expected to affect the degree of clonotype sharing among donors. Because the study included a small number of donors, the genetic and exposure-history diversity represented was limited.

The sequence was obtained from a man between 18 and 29 years old in good health. Some clones in this sample may be carry-over from other donors' samples. The sample comprised naive CD4+ T cells from PBMCs. The cell subset or site label corresponds to: CD45RA+ positively selected. Recombination connected TRBV5-1 to TRBJ2-3; the D gene is perhaps TRBD2, from 5 matching bases. The CDR3 region: CASSPRTGITDTQYF. The sequence in DNA is TGCGCCAGCAGCCCAAGGACTGGCATTACAGATACGCAGTATTTT.